These 22 T cell receptor beta chains came from one sample sequenced in a study of blood T cells in healthy people across ages. The authors ran a second PCR of about 6 to 11 cycles using a sample-barcoded 5' primer and a J-beta primer mix. TCRdb processed the 5' RACE reads anew with MiXCR; each CDR3 protein has one entry. The sample shows approximately 600,000 distinct CDR3 sequences, 58% of them seen only once. Sequencing was performed on blood. The receptors stem from a man aged 55 to 69 in good health.

J is TRBJ2-3 and V is TRBV20-1; 15 bases fit TRBD2. The CDR3 runs to 16 residues. The V gene's germline CDR1 is DFQATT and CDR2 SNEGSKA (reference sequence). V dropped 5 bases and J dropped 5; count of bases not matched to a gene: 8. The CDR3 here is CSARGTSGGRGDTQYF. The CDR3 coding sequence is TGCAGTGCTCGCGGGACTAGCGGGGGGAGGGGAGATACGCAGTATTTT.

The chain uses TRBV28 and TRBJ2-5; D perhaps matches TRBD2 (6 bases). The CDR3 contains 13 residues. Germline V gene data show CDR1 as MDHEN and CDR2 as SYDVKM. V was shortened by 5 bases and J by 4 bases, with 11 bases between the two germline ends. The CDR3 sequence: CASSQEGSETQYF. DNA for the CDR3: TGTGCCAGCAGTCAGGAGGGTTCAGAGACCCAGTACTTC.

The chain carries TRBV5-1 and TRBJ2-3; D gene ambiguous. CDR1 and CDR2 from the germline V gene are SGHRS and YFSETQ. Trimming took off 4 bases at V and 0 bases at J, with 15 bases between the two ends. The CDR3 spans 16 residues. For the CDR3, the DNA is TGCGCCAGCAGCAAGGACCTTGGGCCTAGCACAGATACGCAGTATTTT. Its translation: CASSKDLGPSTDTQYF.

About this clonotype itself: Its ends do not fully match the called genes, so a read error is possible. The gene calls are TRBV6-1 and TRBJ2-3; 9 bases are shared with TRBD2. Germline V CDR1 and CDR2: MNHNS, SASEGT. The CDR3 loop spans 14 amino acids. The CDR3 reads CACRRTSETDTQYF. The CDR3 DNA reads TGTGCCTGCAGGAGGACTAGCGAAACAGATACGCAGTATTTT.

The chain employs TRBV6-6 and TRBJ2-7, with 8 bases that match TRBD1. Germline loops: CDR1 MNHNY, CDR2 SVGAGI (reference sequence). V shed 4 bases and J 4 bases; nucleotides not matched to a gene: 9. The CDR3 runs 15 residues. CDR3 loop: CASSSFTGGLYEQYF. The CDR3 DNA reads as TGTGCCAGCAGTTCGTTTACAGGGGGTTTATACGAGCAGTACTTC.

The V and J genes are TRBV29-1 and TRBJ2-1; D is unresolved. The end of the DNA is better explained by TRBJ2-7, so the J call may be wrong. The length of the CDR3 is 10 residues. Germline CDR1 reads SQVTM; CDR2 reads ANQGSEA. The CDR3: CSVKRGEQYF. The CDR3 DNA is TGCAGCGTTAAACGTGGGGAGCAGTACTTC.

The table lists this clonotype with a few counts. The chain employs TRBV7-9 and TRBJ2-5; 7 positions match TRBD1. CDR1 and CDR2 from the germline V gene are SEHNR and FQNEAQ (reference sequence). The V and J ends lost 1 base and 2 bases, in that order; junction bases with no gene match: 4. The CDR3 runs to 15 residues. The CDR3 DNA sequence: TGTGCCAGCAGCTTAGGATGGGGACAGCAAGAGACCCAGTACTTC. Translation: CASSLGWGQQETQYF.

This clonotype was picked up a small number of times. V is TRBV7-9 and J is TRBJ2-7; 8 positions agree with TRBD2. In germline, CDR1 is SEHNR, CDR2 FQNEAQ (reference sequence). V was clipped by 8 bases and J by 2 bases; unmatched bases: 5. The CDR3 contains 13 residues. Here the CDR3 DNA reads TGTGCCAGCGAGGTCGGGGGGGCCTACGAGCAGTACTTC. Translating gives CASEVGGAYEQYF.

This clonotype has only one observation. The V gene is TRBV28, the J gene TRBJ1-4, with 7 bases aligning to TRBD1. Germline V CDR1 and CDR2: MDHEN, SYDVKM. The CDR3 has 16 residues. J was trimmed by 4 bases and V by 8 bases; bases with no gene match: 13. CDR3 in DNA: TGTGCCAGCTTGGGACAGCGAAAGACCTTTAATGAAAAACTGTTTTTT. Translation gives CASLGQRKTFNEKLFF.

The V gene is TRBV6-5, the J gene TRBJ2-3, with D perhaps matching TRBD2 (5 bases). Germline CDR1 reads MNHEY; CDR2 reads SVGAGI. The length of the CDR3 is 12 residues. V was trimmed by 6 bases and J by 6 bases, leaving 10 bases between them. CDR3 nucleotides: TGTGCCAGCAGCTGGACTGGGGATACGCAGTATTTT. Translating gives CASSWTGDTQYF.

This clonotype showed up just a few times. The genes are TRBV12-3 or TRBV12-4 and TRBJ2-3; possibly TRBD2 for D (7 bases). The CDR3 runs to 14 residues. V was trimmed by 3 bases and J by 15 bases, leaving 22 bases between them. The DNA for the CDR3 is TGTGCCAGCAGTTTTAGGGGGGGCGGAGATACGGAATATTTT. It encodes CASSFRGGGDTEYF.

The V gene is TRBV9, the J gene TRBJ2-3; 7 bases fit TRBD1. This CDR3 comprises 15 residues. The germline gives CDR1 SGDLS, CDR2 YYNGEE. Trimming took 0 bases from V and 8 from J; bases not matched to a gene: 9. Here the CDR3 reads CASSVGQGVQGTQYF. The CDR3 DNA follows: TGTGCCAGCAGCGTAGGACAGGGAGTACAGGGTACGCAGTATTTT.

The chain links TRBV7-9 to TRBJ1-2, with unresolved D. Germline values: CDR1 SEHNR, CDR2 FQNEAQ (reference sequence). The CDR3 has 12 residues. V lost 5 bases and J lost 0, with 4 bases in between. The CDR3 nucleotides read TGTGCCAGCAGCACCCCTAACTATGGCTACACCTTC. Translated, it gives CASSTPNYGYTF. Based on the CDR3 plus reference TRBV7-9 and TRBJ1-2, the full variable domain is DTGVSQNPRHKITKRGQNVTFRCDPISEHNRLYWYRQTLGQGPEFLTYFQNEAQLEKSRLLSDRFSAERPKGSFSTLEIQRTEQGDSAMYLCASSTPNYGYTFGSGTRLTVV.

This clonotype was detected only once. The rearrangement links TRBV20-1 to TRBJ1-6; D possibly corresponds to TRBD1 (6 bases). Per the germline V gene, CDR1 is DFQATT and CDR2 is SNEGSKA (reference sequence). The CDR3 has 13 amino acids. Trimming left V 4 bases short and J 5 bases short, with 9 bases between. The CDR3, as DNA: TGCAGTGCTATACAGGGAGATAATTCACCCCTCCACTTT. It specifies CSAIQGDNSPLHF.

V gene TRBV4-2 combines with J gene TRBJ2-1, with 10 bases identical to TRBD2. Germline lookup yields CDR1 LGHNA and CDR2 YNFKEQ. CDR3 length: 18 residues. V lost 2 bases, J lost 0 bases, and 7 bases stayed unmatched. CDR3 in amino acids: CASSQLAGGPSSYNEQFF. CDR3 DNA: TGTGCCAGCAGCCAATTAGCGGGGGGACCGAGCTCCTACAATGAGCAGTTCTTC.

V and J are TRBV11-1 and TRBJ2-3; 8 bases are shared with TRBD1. Germline-derived CDR1 and CDR2 are SGHAT and FQDESV (reference sequence). With 3 bases clipped from V and 2 bases from J, the junction kept 7 bases outside the gene matches. The CDR3 runs 16 residues. The CDR3 DNA reads TGTGCCAGCAGCTTCTCGGACAGGGAGATCACAGATACGCAGTATTTT. It codes for CASSFSDREITDTQYF.

A word on this clonotype: Compared with germline, one end of the junction differs, possibly owing to a read error. The chain recombines TRBV28 with TRBJ1-6; TRBD1 aligns across 7 bases. The CDR3 consists of 16 residues. Looked up from germline, CDR1 is MDHEN and CDR2 is SYDVKM. CDR3 in amino acids: CASSEETGQRNSPPHF. The CDR3 DNA reads as TGTGCCAGCAGCGAAGAAACGGGACAGCGCAATTCACCCCCCCACTTT.

J is TRBJ2-1 and V is TRBV6-1; 9 bases fit TRBD2. The CDR3 consists of 17 residues. Germline V gene lookup returns CDR1 MNHNS and CDR2 SASEGT. V dropped 1 base and J dropped 7; count of bases not matched to a gene: 11. The CDR3 nucleotides read TGTGCCAGCAGTGAAGGTGGCGGGGGGGTAAGGCGGAATGAGCAGTTCTTC. Protein: CASSEGGGGVRRNEQFF.

This clonotype was found a few times. This chain links TRBV12-5 with TRBJ2-5, with D perhaps matching TRBD2 (6 bases). CDR3 size: 14 residues. Trimming left V 4 bases short and J 1 base short, with 10 bases between. Germline CDR1 LGHNT, CDR2 FRNRAP. CDR3 sequence reads: CASGSDYTQETQYF. The CDR3 nucleotides are TGTGCTAGTGGTTCGGACTATACCCAAGAGACCCAGTACTTC.

V gene TRBV5-1 combines with J gene TRBJ2-6; D not resolved. In germline, CDR1 is SGHRS, CDR2 YFSETQ. This CDR3 is 15 amino acids long. V was trimmed by 4 bases and J by 2 bases, leaving 10 bases between them. In nucleotides, the CDR3 is TGCGCCAGCAGCCCGGTTAGGGCTGGGGCCAACGTCCTGACTTTC. Translation gives CASSPVRAGANVLTF. The full variable domain, its missing parts supplied by reference TRBV5-1 and TRBJ2-6, is KAGVTQTPRYLIKTRGQQVTLSCSPISGHRSVSWYQQTPGQGLQFLFEYFSETQRNKGNFPGRFSGRQFSNSRSEMNVSTLELGDSALYLCASSPVRAGANVLTFGAGSRLTVL.

The chain joins TRBV12-3 or TRBV12-4 to TRBJ2-2; 7 nucleotides align to TRBD2. Unmatched junction bases numbered 5, after V lost 5 bases and J lost 2 bases. The CDR3 contains 15 residues. DNA of the CDR3: TGTGCCAGCAGTCGGACTAGTCCCAACACCGGGGAGCTGTTTTTT. Protein: CASSRTSPNTGELFF.

The chain employs TRBV5-6 and TRBJ2-7, with 7 bases that match TRBD1. Per germline, CDR1 SGHDT and CDR2 YYEEEE. Trimming removed 5 bases from V and 5 bases from J; junction bases left unmatched: 4. There are 12 residues in the CDR3. CDR3 bases: TGTGCCAGCAGAGACAGGGTGAACGAGCAGTACTTC. Encoded protein: CASRDRVNEQYF.